These T cell receptor beta chains were read from a single sample in a study of PD-1 blockade in classical Hodgkin lymphoma. Data came from immunoSEQ multiplex PCR; TCRdb stores just in-frame clones and leaves some out. The data contain tens of thousands of clones, about four fifths of them singletons. The source was peripheral blood mononuclear cells (PBMCs), collected before the second cycle of nivolumab. The receptor set was obtained from a human donor with classical Hodgkin lymphoma. The CDR3 runs from the conserved cysteine through the conserved F or W. D genes are given only for firm matches. The size of a clone is reported for some rows only, either as once, few or many, or as a class for expanded clones.

D gene: TRBD1
clone size: -
V gene: TRBV5-1
J gene: TRBJ1-2
CDR3 protein: CASSGRDSERGGYTF
CDR3 DNA: TGCGCCAGCAGCGGGCGGGACAGTGAGCGAGGGGGCTACACCTTC

D gene: TRBD1
clone size: -
V gene: TRBV5-1
J gene: TRBJ2-5
CDR3 protein: CASSLTTGGKGETQYF
CDR3 DNA: TGCGCCAGCAGCTTGACGACAGGGGGCAAGGGGGAGACCCAGTACTTC

D gene: -
clone size: -
V gene: TRBV1
J gene: TRBJ2-1
CDR3 protein: CTSSGWLAGISYNEQFF
CDR3 DNA: TGCACCAGCAGCGGATGGCTCGCAGGAATTTCCTACAATGAGCAGTTCTTC

D gene: -
clone size: medium-sized
V gene: TRBV19
J gene: TRBJ1-1
CDR3 protein: CASSITANTEAFF
CDR3 DNA: TGTGCCAGTAGTATCACGGCGAACACTGAAGCTTTCTTT

D gene: -
clone size: -
V gene: TRBV19
J gene: TRBJ2-6
CDR3 protein: CASSITSGANVLTF
CDR3 DNA: TGTGCCAGTAGTATTACCTCTGGGGCCAACGTCCTGACTTTC

D gene: TRBD2
clone size: -
V gene: TRBV4-2
J gene: TRBJ2-1
CDR3 protein: CASSRAGLAGNEQFF
CDR3 DNA: TGTGCCAGCAGCCGCGCGGGACTAGCGGGCAATGAGCAGTTCTTC

D gene: TRBD2
clone size: -
V gene: TRBV15
J gene: TRBJ2-1
CDR3 protein: CATSRDLAGGGGDYYNEQFF
CDR3 DNA: TGTGCCACCAGCAGAGATCTGGCGGGAGGTGGGGGGGACTACTACAATGAGCAGTTCTTC

D gene: TRBD2
clone size: -
V gene: TRBV19
J gene: TRBJ2-1
CDR3 protein: CATLAGGVNNEQFF
CDR3 DNA: TGTGCCACCCTAGCGGGAGGAGTAAACAATGAGCAGTTCTTC

D gene: -
clone size: -
V gene: TRBV11-3
J gene: TRBJ2-5
CDR3 protein: CASSAPGAQETQYF
CDR3 DNA: TGTGCCAGCAGCGCCCCGGGGGCACAAGAGACCCAGTACTTC

D gene: TRBD2
clone size: once
V gene: TRBV19
J gene: TRBJ2-5
CDR3 protein: CASSVPGLQETQYF
CDR3 DNA: TGTGCCAGTAGTGTCCCGGGACTACAAGAGACCCAGTACTTC

D gene: -
clone size: -
V gene: TRBV4-1
J gene: TRBJ2-5
CDR3 protein: CASSQGQEETQYF
CDR3 DNA: TGCGCCAGCAGCCAAGGGCAGGAAGAGACCCAGTACTTC

D gene: -
clone size: -
V gene: TRBV7-3
J gene: TRBJ1-5
CDR3 protein: CASSAAQGYQPQHF
CDR3 DNA: TGTGCCAGCAGTGCGGCCCAGGGGTATCAGCCCCAGCATTTT

D gene: -
clone size: -
V gene: TRBV5-5
J gene: TRBJ2-7
CDR3 protein: CASGGGSSYEQYF
CDR3 DNA: TGTGCCAGCGGGGGAGGATCCTCCTACGAGCAGTACTTC

D gene: TRBD1
clone size: few
V gene: TRBV19
J gene: TRBJ1-2
CDR3 protein: CASSDTGDYGYTF
CDR3 DNA: TGTGCCAGTAGCGACACAGGGGACTATGGCTACACCTTC

D gene: TRBD2
clone size: once
V gene: TRBV4-2
J gene: TRBJ2-3
CDR3 protein: CASSRGAGSGGLTDTQYF
CDR3 DNA: TGTGCCAGCAGCCGCGGGGCTGGAAGCGGGGGGTTAACAGATACGCAGTATTTT

D gene: -
clone size: few
V gene: TRBV5-1
J gene: TRBJ1-4
CDR3 protein: CASSPQYGGHEKLFF
CDR3 DNA: TGCGCCAGCAGCCCCCAATATGGGGGTCATGAAAAACTGTTTTTT

D gene: -
clone size: -
V gene: TRBV27
J gene: TRBJ1-1
CDR3 protein: CASSLRGSHTEAFF
CDR3 DNA: TGTGCCAGCAGTTTAAGGGGGTCTCACACTGAAGCTTTCTTT

D gene: TRBD1
clone size: few
V gene: TRBV6-5
J gene: TRBJ1-4
CDR3 protein: CASRPGTGEVEKLFF
CDR3 DNA: TGTGCCAGCAGACCCGGGACAGGGGAAGTAGAAAAACTGTTTTTT

D gene: TRBD2
clone size: -
V gene: TRBV4-1
J gene: TRBJ2-2
CDR3 protein: CASSQDKAGLRATGELFF
CDR3 DNA: TGCGCCAGCAGCCAAGATAAGGCGGGACTAAGAGCGACCGGGGAGCTGTTTTTT

D gene: TRBD2
clone size: once
V gene: TRBV7-9
J gene: TRBJ2-3
CDR3 protein: CASSLSGSGTDTQYF
CDR3 DNA: TGTGCCAGCAGCTTAAGCGGGAGCGGGACAGATACGCAGTATTTT

D gene: -
clone size: -
V gene: TRBV30
J gene: TRBJ1-5
CDR3 protein: CAWQEGGGNQPQHF
CDR3 DNA: TGTGCCTGGCAAGAAGGGGGGGGCAATCAGCCCCAGCATTTT

D gene: -
clone size: -
V gene: TRBV6-5
J gene: TRBJ2-3
CDR3 protein: CASSSDIGGTDTQYF
CDR3 DNA: TGTGCCAGCAGTTCTGACATCGGCGGGACAGATACGCAGTATTTT